This TCR beta chain emerged from a study of vaccination and CD4 T cells after COVID-19. Treatment here: approximately nine-day PBMC culture with coronavirus spike peptide pools or control peptides (ViraFEST assay). ViraFEST sequenced TCRs after peptide-pool expansion of antigen-specific T cells. Turning to this clonotype: What it recognizes is unknown.

Sequenced with the Oncomine TCR Beta short-read assay was DNA taken from cultured CD4+ T cells. Genomic DNA was extracted from cultured CD4+ T cells. Via MiXCR, TCRdb re-called the PCR reads, giving one row per CDR3 protein. The sample carries about 16,000 distinct CDR3 sequences, around 74% recorded once. The clonotype was recovered from a human donor who had recovered from COVID-19. The sample taken for sequencing was CD4+ T cells from blood, cultured in vitro.

The CDR3 loop reads CATSRVAGVETQYF. In DNA form, the CDR3 reads TGTGCCACCAGCAGAGTGGCGGGTGTGGAGACCCAGTACTTC. The chain links TRBV15 to TRBJ2-5; a possible D gene is TRBD2 (5 bases). Between the trimmed V and J ends, which lost 1 base and 5 bases, there was a span of 11 bases. Germline CDR1 is LNHNV and CDR2 is YYDKDF (reference sequence). The CDR3 runs 14 residues.